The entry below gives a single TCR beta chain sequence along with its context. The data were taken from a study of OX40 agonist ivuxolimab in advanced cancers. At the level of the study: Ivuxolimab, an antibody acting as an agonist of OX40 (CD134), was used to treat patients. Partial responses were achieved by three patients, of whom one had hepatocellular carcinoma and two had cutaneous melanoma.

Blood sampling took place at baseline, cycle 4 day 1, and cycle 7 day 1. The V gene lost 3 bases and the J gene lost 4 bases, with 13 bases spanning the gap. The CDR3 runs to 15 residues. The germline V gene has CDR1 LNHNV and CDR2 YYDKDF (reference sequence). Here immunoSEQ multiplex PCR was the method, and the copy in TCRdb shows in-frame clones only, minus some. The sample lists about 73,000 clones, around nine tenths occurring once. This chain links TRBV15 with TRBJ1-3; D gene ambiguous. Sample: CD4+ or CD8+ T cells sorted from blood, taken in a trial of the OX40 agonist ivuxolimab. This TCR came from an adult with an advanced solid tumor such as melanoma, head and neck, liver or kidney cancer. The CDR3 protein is CATSSSGLFGNTIYF. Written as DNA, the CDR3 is TGTGCCACCAGCAGCTCCGGTTTATTCGGAAACACCATATATTTT. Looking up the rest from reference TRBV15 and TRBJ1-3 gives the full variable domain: DAMVIQNPRYQVTQFGKPVTLSCSQTLNHNVMYWYQQKSSQAPKLLFHYYDKDFNNEADTPDNFQSRRPNTSFCFLDIRSPGLGDTAMYLCATSSSGLFGNTIYFGEGSWLTVV.